These 28 T cell receptor beta chains share one sample of origin, sequenced in a study of cytomegalovirus exposure and HLA in healthy donors. Primers: 60 Vbeta forward and 13 Jbeta reverse. Sequenced by immunoSEQ multiplex PCR; TCRdb stores in-frame clones only, minus some. The sample has roughly 80,000 clones, 65% to 70% seen once; the top ten hold 6.9%. Sequenced material: PBMCs. All receptors come from a woman in her forties or fifties in good health and CMV-seropositive.

CDR3 bases: TGTGCCAGCAGAGCTACTAGCGGGGGGGCGAATGAGCAGTTCTTC. Protein: CASRATSGGANEQFF. The chain is built from TRBV2 and TRBJ2-1; TRBD2 matches 13 bases. Germline loops: CDR1 SNHLY, CDR2 FYNNEI. The CDR3 covers 15 residues. With 6 bases clipped from V and 7 bases from J, the junction kept 6 bases outside the gene matches.

V gene TRBV28 combines with J gene TRBJ2-5; D possibly corresponds to TRBD1 (6 bases). The ends were cut back, 7 bases at V and 2 bases at J, with 8 bases in the middle. The CDR3 covers 12 residues. CDR1 is MDHEN, CDR2 SYDVKM, per germline. In DNA form, the CDR3 reads TGTGCCAGCACAGGGGTTCAAGAGACCCAGTACTTC. Translated: CASTGVQETQYF.

The chain joins TRBV6-5 to TRBJ2-1; weak D call: TRBD2 (6 bases). This CDR3 contains 16 residues. Germline loops: CDR1 MNHEY, CDR2 SVGAGI. The germline V and J ends were trimmed by 4 bases and 5 bases, with 18 bases remaining between them. For the CDR3, the DNA is TGTGCCAGCAGTTCGGTACTAGCAGGTTTGGACAATGAGCAGTTCTTC. Residues: CASSSVLAGLDNEQFF.

The chain combines TRBV5-1 with TRBJ1-4; D unresolved. CDR1 is SGHRS, CDR2 YFSETQ, per germline. The germline V and J ends were trimmed by 0 bases and 5 bases, with 5 bases remaining between them. CDR3 length: 13 residues. The CDR3: CASSLVQNEKLFF. In DNA, the CDR3 is TGCGCCAGCAGCTTGGTACAAAATGAAAAACTGTTTTTT.

The J gene is TRBJ1-5, the V gene TRBV7-9; D is undetermined. The V and J ends lost 4 bases and 7 bases respectively, with 8 bases between them. This CDR3 comprises 12 residues. Germline CDR1 and CDR2: SEHNR and FQNEAQ (reference sequence). The CDR3: CASSYSPQPQHF. DNA of the CDR3: TGTGCCAGCAGCTACAGTCCCCAGCCCCAGCATTTT.

The chain carries TRBV9 and TRBJ2-5, with 10 bases identical to TRBD1. V was pared by 3 bases and J by 5 bases, with 13 bases of the junction left unmatched. The CDR3 spans 17 residues. Germline CDR1 reads SGDLS; CDR2 reads YYNGEE. The CDR3 loop reads CASSGGRRQGAQETQYF. CDR3 coding DNA: TGTGCCAGCAGCGGTGGCCGCCGACAGGGGGCGCAGGAGACCCAGTACTTC. Full variable domain (missing parts from reference TRBV9 and TRBJ2-5): DSGVTQTPKHLITATGQRVTLRCSPRSGDLSVYWYQQSLDQGLQFLIQYYNGEERAKGNILERFSAQQFPDLHSELNLSSLELGDSALYFCASSGGRRQGAQETQYFGPGTRLLVL.

V usage is TRBV7-2 and J usage is TRBJ2-3; perhaps TRBD2 as D (6 bases). Germline loops: CDR1 SGHTA, CDR2 FQGNSA. The CDR3 sequence is 15 residues long. Trimming shortened V by 1 base and J by 1 base, and 9 bases separated the two germline ends. The CDR3, as DNA: TGTGCCAGCAGCTTAGTTTCGGGGGGCACAGATACGCAGTATTTT. Translated, it gives CASSLVSGGTDTQYF.

CDR3 in DNA: TGTGCCAGCAGCTTAACAGGGTTTAGCAATCAGCCCCAGCATTTT. The encoded protein is CASSLTGFSNQPQHF. The chain is built from TRBV7-6 and TRBJ1-5, with D perhaps matching TRBD1 (6 bases). The CDR3 runs to 15 residues. With 2 bases removed from V and 0 bases from J, the gap between germline ends came to 8 bases. CDR1 is SGHVS, CDR2 FNYEAQ, per germline.

This clone occurred a few times. V usage is TRBV7-9 and J usage is TRBJ2-3; D is possibly TRBD1 (6 bases). This CDR3 has 16 residues. In germline, CDR1 is SEHNR, CDR2 FQNEAQ (reference sequence). V lost 6 bases, J lost 5 bases, and 21 bases lay in between. For the CDR3, the DNA is TGTGCCAGCAGTCGGAACTGGGACAAAGGTGGAGATACGCAGTATTTT. It encodes CASSRNWDKGGDTQYF.

The chain recombines TRBV18 with TRBJ2-2; maybe TRBD2 (5 bases). Trimming removed 7 bases at V and 3 bases at J, with 15 bases between. Germline CDR1 reads KGHSH; CDR2 reads LQKENI. The CDR3 is 15 residues long. The CDR3 here is CASLDTGVDTGELFF. The CDR3 nucleotides are TGTGCCAGCTTAGACACCGGGGTCGACACCGGGGAGCTGTTTTTT.

The CDR3 DNA follows: TGTGCCAGCAGTGAACTGAGGAATGAGCAGTTCTTC. It is translated as CASSELRNEQFF. The chain recombines TRBV6-1 with TRBJ2-1; no clear D gene. The germline gives CDR1 MNHNS, CDR2 SASEGT. V dropped 2 bases and J dropped 7 bases, with 6 bases sitting between them. There are 12 residues in the CDR3.

This clone was detected only once. The J gene is TRBJ1-2, the V gene TRBV7-9; 9 bases agree with TRBD1. The germline gives CDR1 SEHNR, CDR2 FQNEAQ (reference sequence). CDR3 length: 14 residues. CDR3 amino acids: CSIHRDRVGYGYTF. The DNA of the CDR3 is TGTTCCATCCACCGGGACAGGGTAGGGTATGGCTACACCTTC.

This chain joins TRBV5-8 and TRBJ1-1; 10 bases are a match to TRBD1. The CDR3 is 19 amino acids. Germline loops: CDR1 SGHTS, CDR2 YDEGEE. Trimming at V came to 0 bases and at J to 0 bases, leaving 11 bases not matched to a gene. CDR3 DNA: TGTGCCAGCAGCTTGGATCAGGGGACAGGGGTATCTGTGAACACTGAAGCTTTCTTT. This encodes CASSLDQGTGVSVNTEAFF.

V is TRBV18 and J is TRBJ2-5, with 7 bases fitting TRBD2. Gene TRBJ2-7 matches the end of the DNA better, so the J call may be wrong. The CDR3 runs to 15 residues. Germline lookup yields CDR1 KGHSH and CDR2 LQKENI. Written as DNA, the CDR3 is TGTGCCAGCTCACCGGTCGTCGAACCGGGGGGCGAGCAGTACTTC. Translation gives CASSPVVEPGGEQYF.

There are a few counts of this clone. V is TRBV7-2 and J is TRBJ1-2, with a possible D match to TRBD1 (5 bases). Trimming left V 0 bases short and J 7 bases short, with 6 bases between. The CDR3 has 12 amino acids. Per the germline V gene, CDR1 is SGHTA and CDR2 is FQGNSA. The CDR3 DNA follows: TGTGCCAGCAGCTTAGCCAGGGCTGGCTACACCTTC. Its protein product is CASSLARAGYTF. Full variable domain (remainder filled in from reference TRBV7-2 and TRBJ1-2): GAGVSQSPSNKVTEKGKDVELRCDPISGHTALYWYRQSLGQGLEFLIYFQGNSAPDKSGLPSDRFSAERTGGSVSTLTIQRTQQEDSAVYLCASSLARAGYTFGSGTRLTVV.

The chain recombines TRBV7-9 with TRBJ2-2; 10 nucleotides align to TRBD2. Trimming took 5 bases from V and 7 from J; bases not matched to a gene: 7. The CDR3 consists of 15 residues. Looked up from germline, CDR1 is SEHNR and CDR2 is FQNEAQ (reference sequence). CDR3 sequence (DNA): TGTGCCAGCAGCCCCAGCGGGGGGGCGGTCGGGGAGCTGTTTTTT. As protein: CASSPSGGAVGELFF.

The chain employs TRBV10-1 and TRBJ1-1, with 7 bases aligning to TRBD1. Losses at the gene ends were 3 bases for V and 11 bases for J; bases not matched to a gene: 12. The CDR3 contains 14 residues. Germline values: CDR1 WNHNN, CDR2 SYGVQD (reference sequence). CDR3 protein: CASSDSGTDFGAFF. In DNA form, the CDR3 reads TGCGCCAGCAGTGATTCCGGGACAGATTTCGGGGCTTTCTTT.

In this sample, this clone turned up a few times. The chain couples TRBV4-2 to TRBJ2-1; TRBD1 agrees at 7 bases. The CDR3 extends over 15 amino acids. Germline-derived CDR1 and CDR2 are LGHNA and YNFKEQ. With 0 bases clipped from V and 5 bases from J, the junction kept 4 bases outside the gene matches. The CDR3 DNA reads as TGTGCCAGCAGCCAAGACGGGACAGAAAACAATGAGCAGTTCTTC. Its protein product is CASSQDGTENNEQFF.

This clone was counted many times. The gene calls are TRBV6-1 and TRBJ2-7; 8 bases agree with TRBD1. V gave up 5 bases and J gave up 2 bases; unmatched junction bases: 5. CDR3 size: 14 residues. CDR1 is MNHNS, CDR2 SASEGT, per germline. As DNA, the CDR3 is TGTGCCAGCAGTTTGGACAGGGCAACCTACGAGCAGTACGTC. It specifies CASSLDRATYEQYV.

This clone has a handful of counts. Sequence at one end of the junction differs from germline and may be a read error. The chain has TRBV19 and TRBJ2-2; no definite D call. The germline V gene encodes CDR1 LNHDA and CDR2 SQIVND (reference sequence). CDR3 length equals 15 residues. The CDR3 protein is CASSTPLPKTGELFF. CDR3 nucleotide sequence: TGTGCCAGTAGTACCCCTCTACCGAAAACCGGGGAGCTGTTTTTT.

The V and J genes are TRBV25-1 and TRBJ2-5, with 12 bases matching TRBD2. The CDR3 spans 15 residues. Germline loops: CDR1 MGHDK, CDR2 SYGVNS. J gave up 5 bases and V 6 bases, and 7 bases lay outside the gene matches. CDR3 DNA sequence: TGTGCCAGCAGCTACGCTAGCGGGGGGGCTGAGACCCAGTACTTC. Translation: CASSYASGGAETQYF. Drawing the rest from reference TRBV25-1 and TRBJ2-5, the complete variable domain is EADIYQTPRYLVIGTGKKITLECSQTMGHDKMYWYQQDPGMELHLIHYSYGVNSTEKGDLSSESTVSRIRTEHFPLTLESARPSHTSQYLCASSYASGGAETQYFGPGTRLLVL.

This rearrangement joins TRBV9 to TRBJ1-1, with TRBD1 matching over 10 bases. The J segment lost 8 bases and the V segment lost 6 bases, leaving 10 bases of the junction unmatched. CDR1 is SGDLS, CDR2 YYNGEE, per germline. The CDR3 extends over 14 amino acids. CDR3 sequence: CASTPGQGLPEAFF. DNA of the CDR3: TGTGCCAGCACACCGGGACAGGGGCTACCCGAAGCTTTCTTT.

This clone was recorded only once. In nucleotides, the CDR3 is TGCGCCAGCAGTGACCAGCGGGGGGTCTACACAGATACGCAGTATTTT. Encoded protein: CASSDQRGVYTDTQYF. The V and J genes are TRBV10-2 and TRBJ2-3; 9 bases are a match to TRBD2. The germline V gene encodes CDR1 WSHSY and CDR2 SAAADI. CDR3 length equals 16 residues. The ends lost 3 bases at V and 2 bases at J; junction bases unmatched: 6.

This clone showed up just a few times. This chain uses TRBV16 with TRBJ1-2, with TRBD1 matching 8 bases. V gave up 8 bases and J gave up 1 base; unmatched junction bases: 12. The CDR3 runs 16 residues. From germline, CDR1 is KGHSY and CDR2 FQNENV. The CDR3, as DNA: TGTGCCAGCTCACCCGGGGACAGGTCGTTTAACTATGGCTACACCTTC. Its translation: CASSPGDRSFNYGYTF.

This sequence joins TRBV6-1 and TRBJ2-7; the match to TRBD1 covers 8 bases. CDR1 is MNHNS and CDR2 is SASEGT in the germline V gene. J was trimmed by 2 bases and V by 7 bases; bases with no gene match: 7. CDR3 length: 14 amino acids. The CDR3 region is CASKLRDRTYEQYF. The DNA for the CDR3 is TGTGCCAGCAAGTTACGGGACAGGACCTACGAGCAGTACTTC.

J is TRBJ2-1 and V is TRBV5-1, with D possibly TRBD1 on 6 matching bases. The CDR3 has 14 residues. V shed 7 bases and J shed 6 bases, with 17 bases lying between them. CDR1 SGHRS and CDR2 YFSETQ come from the germline V gene. CDR3 coding DNA: TGCGCCAGCGGCGGGCTGGGGGCAAGCAATGAGCAGTTCTTC. This translates into CASGGLGASNEQFF.

The V call is TRBV27, the J call TRBJ2-1; the D gene is possibly TRBD1 (6 bases). The V gene's germline CDR1 is MNHEY and CDR2 SMNVEV (reference sequence). V lost 4 bases and J 4 bases, leaving 14 bases between the germline ends. The CDR3 extends over 15 amino acids. The CDR3 nucleotides are TGTGCCAGCAGTTCTCCAGGGGAACAATACAATGAGCAGTTCTTC. This codes for CASSSPGEQYNEQFF.

The V and J genes are TRBV4-1 and TRBJ1-5; TRBD1 matches at 7 bases. Germline V lookup: CDR1 MGHRA, CDR2 YSYEKL. Trimming at V came to 4 bases and at J to 2 bases, leaving 2 bases not matched to a gene. CDR3 length equals 14 residues. CDR3: CASSPGQRNQPQHF. As DNA, the CDR3 is TGCGCCAGCAGCCCGGGACAGCGCAATCAGCCCCAGCATTTT.